The clone carrying this T cell receptor (beta chain) was found a few times. The antigen is undetermined. Germline CDR1 is SQVTM and CDR2 is ANQGSEA. CDR3 length: 14 amino acids. Germline trimming cut 3 bases from V and 8 bases from J; bases unmatched to any gene: 8. Documented treatment: some 19 received Ad26.COV2.S at low or high dose, single or two shots; about 5 received placebo; per-sample allocation not given. Samples came from day 63 after the first vaccine or placebo injection. Produced via immunoSEQ multiplex PCR; TCRdb's table is partial and in-frame only. The sample has 350,000 to 400,000 clones; about nine tenths are singletons. The data stem from a study of Ad26.COV2.S vaccination and SARS-CoV-2 variants. The study's findings and limits: Vaccinees reportedly had broad spike-specific CD8+ and CD4+ T cell responses.

This clonotype originated in a person between 18 and 60 years old who received the Ad26.COV2.S COVID-19 vaccine or a placebo. The J gene is TRBJ1-2, the V gene TRBV29-1; 11 bases align to TRBD1. The sequencing used peripheral blood, collected in a trial of Ad26.COV2.S vaccine versus placebo. The CDR3 sequence is CSVDLLGQGDGYTF. The CDR3 nucleotides are TGCAGCGTTGATTTGTTGGGACAGGGGGACGGCTACACCTTC. Full variable domain (rest looked up from reference TRBV29-1 and TRBJ1-2): SAVISQKPSRDICQRGTSLTIQCQVDSQVTMMFWYRQQPGQSLTLIATANQGSEATYESGFVIDKFPISRPNLTFSTLTVSNMSPEDSSIYLCSVDLLGQGDGYTFGSGTRLTVV.